A single sample is the source of the 26 T cell receptor beta chains below, sequenced in a study of vaccination and CD4 T cells after COVID-19. Antigen specificity for these receptors is unknown. As for treatment: approximately nine-day PBMC culture with coronavirus spike peptide pools or control peptides (ViraFEST assay). The Oncomine TCR Beta short-read assay was applied to DNA of cultured CD4+ T cells. TCRdb recomputed calls from the PCR reads with MiXCR, one row per CDR3 protein. Of 15,000 to 17,000 distinct CDR3 sequences detected, roughly 43% appear once; the ten largest clones hold roughly 5.3%. Sample: CD4+ T cells from blood, cultured in vitro, taken before SARS-CoV-2 vaccination. Receptors were obtained from a human donor who had recovered from COVID-19.

This clonotype was seen only a few times. The chain recombines TRBV19 with TRBJ1-5, with 8 bases matching TRBD1. J lost 4 bases, V lost 5 bases, and 7 bases had no gene match. The CDR3 length is 15 residues. CDR1 LNHDA and CDR2 SQIVND come from the germline V gene (reference sequence). CDR3 region: CASSGYRTGNQPQHF. CDR3 coding DNA: TGTGCCAGTAGTGGGTACCGGACAGGGAATCAGCCCCAGCATTTT.

The chain carries TRBV7-3 and TRBJ2-3; a weak D match, TRBD2 (5 bases). V was clipped by 1 base and J by 5 bases, with 7 bases between them. The CDR3 has 13 amino acids. The germline gives CDR1 SGHTA, CDR2 FQGTGA. The CDR3 region is CASSLNEGDTQYF. DNA of the CDR3: TGTGCCAGCAGCTTAAATGAGGGAGATACGCAGTATTTT.

The CDR3 coding sequence is TGTGCCAGCAGCTTAGGGACAGGCAGCTCCTACGAGCAGTACTTC. Translated: CASSLGTGSSYEQYF. This chain joins TRBV11-1 and TRBJ2-7; 7 bases fit TRBD1. The CDR3 contains 15 residues. Germline CDR1 reads SGHAT; CDR2 reads FQDESV (reference sequence). V trimming: 1 base; J trimming: 0 bases; junction bases outside the gene matches: 3. Variable domain in full (rest from reference TRBV11-1 and TRBJ2-7): EAEVAQSPRYKITEKSQAVAFWCDPISGHATLYWYRQILGQGPELLVQFQDESVVDDSQLPKDRFSAERLKGVDSTLKIQPAELGDSAMYLCASSLGTGSSYEQYFGPGTRLTVT.

The chain joins TRBV25-1 to TRBJ2-5; the match to TRBD2 covers 8 bases. The CDR3 spans 15 residues. The trim removed 1 base at V and 1 base at J, leaving 2 bases unmatched. The germline V gene encodes CDR1 MGHDK and CDR2 SYGVNS. The CDR3 sequence: CASSEWLAGQETQYF. The CDR3 DNA reads as TGTGCCAGCAGTGAATGGCTAGCGGGCCAAGAGACCCAGTACTTC. The full variable domain, in which reference TRBV25-1 and TRBJ2-5 provide the parts outside the CDR3, is EADIYQTPRYLVIGTGKKITLECSQTMGHDKMYWYQQDPGMELHLIHYSYGVNSTEKGDLSSESTVSRIRTEHFPLTLESARPSHTSQYLCASSEWLAGQETQYFGPGTRLLVL.

This clonotype was observed a handful of times. This sequence joins TRBV20-1 and TRBJ2-7, with 8 bases lining up with TRBD1. Germline V gives CDR1 DFQATT, CDR2 SNEGSKA (reference sequence). The trim removed 3 bases at V and 1 base at J, leaving 5 bases unmatched. The CDR3 runs to 14 residues. The CDR3 sequence is CSARSGQGSYEQYF. The CDR3 coding sequence is TGCAGTGCTAGGAGCGGACAGGGTTCCTACGAGCAGTACTTC.

The DNA of the CDR3 is TGTGCCAGCTCACCACTGGACAGGGGTATATGGGATACGCAGTATTTT. Translating it yields CASSPLDRGIWDTQYF. The chain is built from TRBV18 and TRBJ2-3; 9 nucleotides agree with TRBD1. V lost 1 base and J lost 6; bases outside the gene matches: 8. The CDR3 is made up of 16 amino acids. Germline CDR1 reads KGHSH; CDR2 reads LQKENI.

This clonotype ranks as medium-sized (0.01 to 0.1%). V usage is TRBV15 and J usage is TRBJ1-6; TRBD1 might be the D (5 bases). Germline V gene data show CDR1 as LNHNV and CDR2 as YYDKDF (reference sequence). Trimming pared 3 bases from V and 10 bases from J, leaving 13 bases between. The CDR3 runs to 14 residues. As DNA, the CDR3 is TGTGCCACCAGCAGTGAGGGACGAGGATCACCCCTCCACTTT. Amino acids: CATSSEGRGSPLHF.

This chain joins TRBV23-1 and TRBJ2-7; the D is unclear. TRBV23-1 carries the ORF label, with uncertain function. V lost 7 bases and J 5 bases, leaving 12 bases between the germline ends. The CDR3 extends over 12 amino acids. The CDR3 spells CASNYPPHEQYF. CDR3 nucleotides: TGCGCCAGCAACTACCCCCCCCACGAGCAGTACTTC.

The chain employs TRBV6-2 or TRBV6-3 and TRBJ1-3; D unresolved. This CDR3 is 16 amino acids long. CDR1 is MNHEY, CDR2 SVGEGT, per germline. Trimming pared 8 bases from V and 2 bases from J, leaving 19 bases between. CDR3 sequence (DNA): TGTGCCAGCGATAAGGAACAACCAGAAGCTGGAAACACCATATATTTT. Its translation: CASDKEQPEAGNTIYF.

This sequence joins TRBV6-2 or TRBV6-3 and TRBJ1-5; the D gene is possibly TRBD1 (5 bases). Germline V gene sequence: CDR1 MNHEY, CDR2 SVGEGT. The CDR3 spans 15 residues. V lost 6 bases, J lost 1 base, and 13 bases lay in between. The CDR3 region has the DNA TGTGCCAGCAGCCTTCGGACACCAAGCAATCAGCCCCAGCATTTT. Protein product: CASSLRTPSNQPQHF.

This clonotype came up a few times. The chain has TRBV20-1 and TRBJ2-1; D not certain. Trimming shortened V by 1 base and J by 9 bases, and 7 bases separated the two germline ends. Germline values: CDR1 DFQATT, CDR2 SNEGSKA (reference sequence). The CDR3 spans 11 residues. The CDR3 DNA sequence: TGCAGTGCTAGAGGAGCTAGTGAGCAGTTCTTC. It translates to CSARGASEQFF.

The rearrangement uses TRBV28 and TRBJ2-5; 9 bases fit TRBD1. J was trimmed by 1 base and V by 4 bases; bases with no gene match: 10. This CDR3 contains 17 residues. From germline, CDR1 is MDHEN and CDR2 SYDVKM. CDR3 nucleotide sequence: TGTGCCAGCAGTTCCCAACAGGGGGCGATGGGCCAAGAGACCCAGTACTTC. Translation: CASSSQQGAMGQETQYF.

The chain is built from TRBV7-2 and TRBJ2-1; unclear D gene. The CDR3 runs to 12 residues. V shed 6 bases and J shed 5 bases, with 8 bases lying between them. The V gene's germline CDR1 is SGHTA and CDR2 FQGNSA. The CDR3 DNA reads as TGTGCCAGCAGTCGCGCCAACAATGAGCAGTTCTTC. Translating gives CASSRANNEQFF.

The rearrangement uses TRBV7-3 and TRBJ2-1, with a possible D match to TRBD2 (6 bases). Trimming stripped 4 bases from V and 8 bases from J, with 21 bases between. CDR1 SGHTA and CDR2 FQGTGA come from the germline V gene. This CDR3 region has 16 residues. The CDR3 loop reads CASSSGTPPDVYEQFF. CDR3 nucleotides: TGTGCCAGCAGCTCGGGGACTCCCCCGGATGTATATGAGCAGTTCTTC.

The chain combines TRBV20-1 with TRBJ1-1; the D is unclear. V lost 0 bases to trimming and J lost 5 bases, with 10 bases between them. CDR1 is DFQATT, CDR2 SNEGSKA, per germline (reference sequence). The length of the CDR3 is 13 residues. In DNA form, the CDR3 reads TGCAGTGCTAGAGATGATAGGGCAACTGAAGCTTTCTTT. Amino acid sequence: CSARDDRATEAFF.

This clonotype came up a few times. V and J are TRBV6-1 and TRBJ1-6; 9 bases align to TRBD1. V shed 10 bases, J shed 10 bases, and the junction held 8 bases outside the gene matches. Germline V CDR1 and CDR2: MNHNS, SASEGT. This CDR3 is built from 13 residues. CDR3 region: CATRDREGSPLHF. The CDR3 DNA reads as TGTGCCACCAGGGACAGGGAAGGCTCACCCCTCCACTTT.

The chain recombines TRBV6-2 or TRBV6-3 with TRBJ1-1; D gene uncertain. V dropped 8 bases and J dropped 5 bases, with 15 bases sitting between them. CDR3 length: 13 residues. Germline lookup yields CDR1 MNHEY and CDR2 SVGEGT. CDR3: CASRMSILTEAFF. CDR3 nucleotide sequence: TGTGCCAGCCGAATGTCAATTTTGACTGAAGCTTTCTTT.

This clonotype was recorded a few times. CDR3 sequence (DNA): TGTGCCAGCAGTTCCCAGGGTCTAGAATCACCCCTCCACTTT. Its translation is CASSSQGLESPLHF. J is TRBJ1-6 and V is TRBV2; D possibly corresponds to TRBD1 (5 bases). Germline lookup yields CDR1 SNHLY and CDR2 FYNNEI. Trimming took 5 bases from V and 10 from J, leaving 15 bases between them. The CDR3 sequence is 14 residues long.

This sequence joins TRBV7-3 and TRBJ1-1; 7 positions agree with TRBD1. This CDR3 is 14 amino acids long. V lost 5 bases to trimming and J lost 1 base; unmatched junction nucleotides: 4. Germline-derived CDR1 and CDR2 are SGHTA and FQGTGA. The CDR3 sequence is CASSQTGSNTEAFF. The CDR3 bases are TGTGCCAGCAGCCAGACAGGGTCGAACACTGAAGCTTTCTTT.

The V call is TRBV5-6, the J call TRBJ2-1; D is uncertain. Gene TRBJ2-7 matches the end of the DNA better, so the J call may be wrong. There are 12 residues in the CDR3. Germline V CDR1 and CDR2: SGHDT, YYEEEE. The CDR3 DNA sequence: TGTGCCAGCAGCTTACAAAAATACGAGCAGTACTTC. Its translation is CASSLQKYEQYF.

J is TRBJ1-2 and V is TRBV6-1, with TRBD1 matching over 8 bases. Germline V CDR1 and CDR2: MNHNS, SASEGT. J gave up 8 bases and V 3 bases, and 8 bases lay outside the gene matches. CDR3 length: 14 residues. The CDR3 sequence is CASSEGQDLLGYTF. CDR3 nucleotide sequence: TGTGCCAGCAGTGAGGGACAGGACCTCCTAGGCTACACCTTC.

The count of this clonotype is one. The DNA of the CDR3 is TGTGCCAGCAGTGCAACAGGGCGTAGCTCCTACGAGCAGTACTTC. This sequence encodes CASSATGRSSYEQYF. The gene calls are TRBV2 and TRBJ2-7, with TRBD1 as a possible D gene (6 bases). Per germline, CDR1 SNHLY and CDR2 FYNNEI. The CDR3 contains 15 residues. V was pared by 4 bases and J by 0 bases, with 13 bases between.

This clonotype was counted only a few times. The chain combines TRBV6-2 or TRBV6-3 with TRBJ1-1; D possibly corresponds to TRBD1 (6 bases). The V end lost 3 bases, the J end lost 4 bases, and 12 bases lay between the germline ends. The CDR3 is 14 residues long. Per germline, CDR1 MNHEY and CDR2 SVGEGT. The CDR3 protein is CASSYAGEVTEAFF. The CDR3 DNA reads as TGTGCCAGCAGTTATGCAGGGGAGGTCACTGAAGCTTTCTTT.

The chain recombines TRBV4-1 with TRBJ1-5; TRBD1 agrees at 9 bases. After removal of 2 bases from V and 7 bases from J, the junction contained 12 bases not matched to a gene. The CDR3 runs to 17 residues. Germline lookup yields CDR1 MGHRA and CDR2 YSYEKL. CDR3 DNA sequence: TGCGCCAGCAGCCAACTGGGGTTGGGGACAGGGATACAGCCCCAGCATTTT. This sequence encodes CASSQLGLGTGIQPQHF.

The chain couples TRBV19 to TRBJ1-3, with TRBD1 matching 7 bases. J gave up 4 bases and V 5 bases, and 11 bases lay outside the gene matches. Germline values: CDR1 LNHDA, CDR2 SQIVND (reference sequence). CDR3 size: 16 residues. The CDR3 sequence: CASSRGDSSKGNTIYF. The CDR3 coding sequence is TGTGCCAGTAGTCGAGGGGACAGCTCGAAAGGAAACACCATATATTTT.

This clonotype was detected only once. This sequence joins TRBV11-3 and TRBJ2-2, with a weak D call TRBD2 (6 bases). The V gene's germline CDR1 is SGHNT and CDR2 YENEEA. Trimming took 1 base from V and 5 from J, leaving 17 bases between them. CDR3 size: 17 residues. This CDR3 reads CASSLAPDAGRTGELFF. The DNA for the CDR3 is TGTGCCAGCAGCTTAGCCCCCGATGCGGGAAGAACCGGGGAGCTGTTTTTT.